This TCR beta chain was recorded in a study of blood T cell repertoires in COVID-19 (dated by TCRdb to 2020 to 2022). General notes on the study: Samples covering the acute and convalescent phases of COVID-19 were provided by collaborators in the United States, Italy and Spain. The material from the prospective study consisted of cDNA or gDNA derived from T cells, B-cell-depleted T cells, or PBMCs. Deeply sampled blood TCRbeta repertoires from subjects exposed to, actively infected with, or recovered from COVID-19 were included in the dataset. The repertoires were released in a freely available public database intended as a resource for research on the immune response to SARS-CoV-2. The samples were drawn from two sources: the first 160 participants of the ongoing ImmuneRACE study, and 1,000 to 1,500 subjects contributed by 6 global collaborators. Nearly every sample came with metadata listing a de-identified subject ID, COVID-19 status, age in years and sex. HLA class I and class II types, where available, came from metadata supplied by the sample provider rather than from assay-based typing.

This clone was observed a handful of times. There is no known antigen for this receptor. The sample holds no much larger clone one base away, and base qualities are not on file. CDR1 and CDR2 were assigned from the germline V gene as SGHRS and YFSETQ. Deletion took 3 bases off V and 0 bases off J, with a span of 12 bases between the germline ends. The cysteine opens and the phenylalanine closes a CDR3 of 16 amino acids. The CDR3 DNA has 48 bases and is translated from base 1. The collaborating institutions used their own protocols to collect whole blood in K2EDTA tubes. For TCRbeta analysis, collaborators shipped samples as frozen whole blood, isolated PBMCs, or DNA extracted from either of those sample types. Overall study results and their limits: The quantity of clinical and demographic metadata differed by source and by participant and was supplied without curation.

TCRbeta CDR3 regions were amplified from genomic DNA using the immunoSEQ Assay, a bias-controlled multiplex PCR. In the original analysis: The number of nucleated cells in each sample was estimated from the amplification of reference gene primers within the assay. To quantify the absolute abundance of each unique TCRbeta CDR3 rearrangement, sequence reads were collapsed and filtered. Productive Simpson clonality was computed per sample as the square root of Simpson's diversity index over productive rearrangements. Imported from immuneACCESS, the table was reduced by TCRdb to in-frame sequences with V and J called. These copies leave out some clones; in studies compared against another copy, an unresolved V gene accounts for under half, and the cause of the remainder is not known. V, J and clone size were drawn from that table, and D and trimming were deduced from the DNA. Counted in this sample were approximately 280,000 clones; around nine tenths of them appeared once. The ten largest make up about 4.2% of the sample.

The sequencing input was peripheral blood. The origin of this receptor is a man aged 35 to 55 with acute or convalescent COVID-19. The chain couples TRBV5-1 to TRBJ2-2, with a weak D call of TRBD1 (6 bases match). Read as DNA, the sequence is TGCGCCAGCAGCTCTGGACAGTTCGCGAACACCGGGGAGCTGTTTTTT. It is translated as CASSSGQFANTGELFF.